These T cell receptor beta chains were read from a single sample in a study of shared clonotypes between healthy human individuals. Some clones are missing from TCRdb's copy, which holds only in-frame ones; the method was immunoSEQ multiplex PCR. The table has about 490,000 clones, roughly 80% seen once. Sequencing was carried out using PBMCs. All receptors come from a woman aged 40 to 55 in good health. Some clones in this sample may be carry-over from other donors' samples. Each CDR3 is given without its conserved first and last residue. Fields, in order: J gene, V gene, CDR3 protein.

TRBJ1-1,TRBV9,ASSVEPGGNTEAF
TRBJ2-2,TRBV4-2,ASSQGGLKNTGELF
TRBJ2-2,TRBV23-1,ASSQFDRGRPANTGELF
TRBJ2-1,TRBV28,ASRPSGKNEQF
TRBJ2-7,TRBV19,ASSISGQTSYEQY
TRBJ2-2,TRBV10-1,ASSFDSSNTGELF
TRBJ2-5,TRBV7-2,ASSSRAGETQY
TRBJ1-1,TRBV18,ASSLGHPGSEAF
TRBJ2-3,TRBV2,ASSVEGGSSDTQY
TRBJ2-3,TRBV5-6,ASSLVRGTDTQY